This T cell receptor beta chain was profiled in a study of T cells after yellow fever vaccination. Study results and caveats: Detected again after the booster were most primary-vaccination clones, at 95% to 98% CD4 and nearly 90% CD8.

Many counts were recorded for this clonotype. The antigen remains undetermined. In germline, CDR1 is LGHNA, CDR2 YSLEER. The CDR3 has 15 residues. Trimming pared 4 bases from V and 2 bases from J, leaving 12 bases between. Conversion of TCR transcripts into cDNA relied on 5'RACE template switching, which added a universal primer site and UMIs. TCRdb called the 5' RACE reads again in MiXCR, with one record for every CDR3 protein. Of around 310,000 distinct CDR3 sequences in the sample, approximately 4.2% are singletons; the top ten hold 20% to 25%. This sequence joins TRBV4-3 and TRBJ1-5, with D hard to call. Sequenced here: PBMCs, sampled 5 days after the yellow fever booster vaccination. The receptor comes from a man aged 18 to 30 who received the YFV17D yellow fever vaccine. The CDR3 protein is CASSPHSRGNQPQHF. The CDR3 nucleotides read TGCGCCAGCAGCCCCCATTCGAGGGGCAATCAGCCCCAGCATTTT.